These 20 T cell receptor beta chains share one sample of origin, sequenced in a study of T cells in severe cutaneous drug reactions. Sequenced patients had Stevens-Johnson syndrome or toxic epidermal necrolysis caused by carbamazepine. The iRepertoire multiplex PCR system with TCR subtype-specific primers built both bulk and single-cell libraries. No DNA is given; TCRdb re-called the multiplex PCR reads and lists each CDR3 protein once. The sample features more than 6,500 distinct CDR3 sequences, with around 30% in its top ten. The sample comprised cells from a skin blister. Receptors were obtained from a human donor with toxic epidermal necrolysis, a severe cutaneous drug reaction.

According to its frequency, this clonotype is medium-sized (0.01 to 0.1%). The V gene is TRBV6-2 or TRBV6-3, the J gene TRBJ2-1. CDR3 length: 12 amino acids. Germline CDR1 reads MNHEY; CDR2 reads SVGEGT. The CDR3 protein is CASSENRWWQFF.

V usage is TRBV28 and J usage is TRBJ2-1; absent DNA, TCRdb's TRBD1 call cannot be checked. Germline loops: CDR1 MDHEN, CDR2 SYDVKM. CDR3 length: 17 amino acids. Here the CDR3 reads CASSLPPHGGSYNEQFF.

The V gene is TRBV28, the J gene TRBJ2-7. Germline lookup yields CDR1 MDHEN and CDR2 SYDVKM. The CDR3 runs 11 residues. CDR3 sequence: CASSLVHEQYF.

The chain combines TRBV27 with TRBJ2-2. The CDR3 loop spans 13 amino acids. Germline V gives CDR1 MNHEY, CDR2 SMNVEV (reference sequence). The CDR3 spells CASSLLVTGELFF.

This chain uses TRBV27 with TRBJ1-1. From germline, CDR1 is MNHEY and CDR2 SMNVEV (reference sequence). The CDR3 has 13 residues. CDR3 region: CASSGDMNTEAFF.

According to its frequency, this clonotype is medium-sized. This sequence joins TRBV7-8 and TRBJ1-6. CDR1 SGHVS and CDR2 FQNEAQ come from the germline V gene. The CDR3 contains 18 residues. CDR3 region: CASSLAIFGGAYNSPLHF.

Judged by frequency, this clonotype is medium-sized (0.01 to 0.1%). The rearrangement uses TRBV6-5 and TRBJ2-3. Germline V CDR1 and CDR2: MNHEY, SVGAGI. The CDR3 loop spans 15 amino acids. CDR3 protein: CASTYSGSYPDTQYF.

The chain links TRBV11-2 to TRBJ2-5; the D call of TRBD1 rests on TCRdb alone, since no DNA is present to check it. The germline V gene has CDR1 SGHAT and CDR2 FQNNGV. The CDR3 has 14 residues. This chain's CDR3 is CASNEQGGARTQYF.

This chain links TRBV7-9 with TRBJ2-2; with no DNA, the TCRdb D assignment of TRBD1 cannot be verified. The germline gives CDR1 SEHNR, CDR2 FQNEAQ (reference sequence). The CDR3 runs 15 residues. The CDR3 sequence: CASSPPWQGTGELFF.

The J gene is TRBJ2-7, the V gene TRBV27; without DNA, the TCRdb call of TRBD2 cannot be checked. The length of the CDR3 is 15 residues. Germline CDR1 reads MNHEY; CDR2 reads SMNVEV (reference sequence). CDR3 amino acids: CASSQLAGVGHEQYF.

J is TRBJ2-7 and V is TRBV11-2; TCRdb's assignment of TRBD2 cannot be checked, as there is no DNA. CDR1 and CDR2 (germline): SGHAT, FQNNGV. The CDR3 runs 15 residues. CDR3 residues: CASKLTSGATYEQYF. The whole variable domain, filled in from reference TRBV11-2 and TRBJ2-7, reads EAGVAQSPRYKIIEKRQSVAFWCNPISGHATLYWYQQILGQGPKLLIQFQNNGVVDDSQLPKDRFSAERLKGVDSTLKIQPAKLEDSAVYLCASKLTSGATYEQYFGPGTRLTVT.

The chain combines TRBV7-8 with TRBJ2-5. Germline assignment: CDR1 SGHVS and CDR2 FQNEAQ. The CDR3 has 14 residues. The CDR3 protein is CASSLTYFQETQYF. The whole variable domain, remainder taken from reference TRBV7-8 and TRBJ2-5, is GAGVSQSPRYKVAKRGQDVALRCDPISGHVSLFWYQQALGQGPEFLTYFQNEAQLDKSGLPSDRFFAERPEGSVSTLKIQRTQQEDSAVYLCASSLTYFQETQYFGPGTRLLVL.

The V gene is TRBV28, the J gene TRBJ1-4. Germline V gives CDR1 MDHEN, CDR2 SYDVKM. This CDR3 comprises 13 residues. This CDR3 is CASSRAPNEKLFF.

CDR3 amino acids: CASSIQRNEKLFF. This chain connects TRBV28 to TRBJ1-4. The germline gives CDR1 MDHEN, CDR2 SYDVKM. This CDR3 has 13 amino acids.

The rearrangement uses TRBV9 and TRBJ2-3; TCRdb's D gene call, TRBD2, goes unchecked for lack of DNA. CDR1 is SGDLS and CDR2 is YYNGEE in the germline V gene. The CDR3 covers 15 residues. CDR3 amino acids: CASSVEGLSTDTQYF.

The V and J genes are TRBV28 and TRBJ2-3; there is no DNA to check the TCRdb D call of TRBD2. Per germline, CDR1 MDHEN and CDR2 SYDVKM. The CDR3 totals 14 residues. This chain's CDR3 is CAMSRAGGGSTQYF.

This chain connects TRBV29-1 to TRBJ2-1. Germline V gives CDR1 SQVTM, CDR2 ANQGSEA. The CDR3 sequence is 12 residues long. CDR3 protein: CSVVGTWNEQFF.

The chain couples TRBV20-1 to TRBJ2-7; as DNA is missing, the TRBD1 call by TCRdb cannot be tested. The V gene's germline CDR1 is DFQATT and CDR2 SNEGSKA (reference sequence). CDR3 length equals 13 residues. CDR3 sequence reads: CSAHTGTAYEQYF.

The CDR3 loop reads CASSWGQGTNTEAFF. The V and J genes are TRBV6-5 and TRBJ1-1; the TCRdb call, TRBD1, lacks DNA for checking. This CDR3 is 15 amino acids long. The germline V gene encodes CDR1 MNHEY and CDR2 SVGAGI.

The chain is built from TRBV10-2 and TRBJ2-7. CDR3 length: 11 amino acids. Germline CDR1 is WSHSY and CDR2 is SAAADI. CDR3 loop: CASSDTYEQYF.